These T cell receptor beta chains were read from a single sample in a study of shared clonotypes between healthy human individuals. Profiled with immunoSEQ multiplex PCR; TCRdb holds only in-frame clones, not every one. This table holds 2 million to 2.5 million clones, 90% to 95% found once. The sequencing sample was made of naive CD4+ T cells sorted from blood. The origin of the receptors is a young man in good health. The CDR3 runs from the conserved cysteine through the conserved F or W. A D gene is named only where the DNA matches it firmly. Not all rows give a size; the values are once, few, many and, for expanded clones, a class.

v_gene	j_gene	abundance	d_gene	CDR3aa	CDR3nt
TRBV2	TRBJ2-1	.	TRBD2	CASSEGGRTYNEQFF	TGTGCCAGCAGTGAGGGCGGGAGAACCTACAATGAGCAGTTCTTC
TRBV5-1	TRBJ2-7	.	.	CASPGLYLHEQYF	TGCGCCAGTCCGGGACTTTATCTGCACGAGCAGTACTTC
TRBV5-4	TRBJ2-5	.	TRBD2	CASSLRGFSGNQETQYF	TGTGCCAGCAGCCTCAGGGGATTTAGCGGGAACCAAGAGACCCAGTACTTC
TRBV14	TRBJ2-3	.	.	CASSQGVVPDTQYF	TGTGCCAGCAGCCAGGGGGTAGTTCCAGATACGCAGTATTTT
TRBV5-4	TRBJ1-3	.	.	CASAREGGNTIYF	TGTGCCAGCGCCCGGGAAGGTGGAAACACCATATATTTT
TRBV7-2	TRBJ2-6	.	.	CASSSRAGSGANVLTF	TGTGCCAGCAGCTCCAGGGCAGGCTCTGGGGCCAACGTCCTGACTTTC
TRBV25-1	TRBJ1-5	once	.	CASSDINAGNQPQHF	TGTGCCAGCAGTGACATCAATGCGGGAAATCAGCCCCAGCATTTT
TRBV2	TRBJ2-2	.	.	CASRLLDTGELFF	TGTGCCAGCAGACTACTAGACACCGGGGAGCTGTTTTTT
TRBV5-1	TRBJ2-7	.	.	CASSPGHISYEQYF	TGCGCCAGCAGCCCGGGACATATCTCCTACGAGCAGTACTTC
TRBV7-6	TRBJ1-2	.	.	CASSLVSQVFMGAANYGYTF	TGTGCCAGCAGCTTAGTGAGTCAGGTCTTCATGGGGGCCGCTAACTATGGCTACACCTTC
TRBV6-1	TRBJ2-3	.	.	CATRDFPGLTDTQYF	TGTGCCACGAGGGACTTCCCGGGGCTCACAGATACGCAGTATTTT
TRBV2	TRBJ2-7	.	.	CASSGQTNYEQYF	TGTGCCAGCTCGGGACAAACCAACTACGAGCAGTACTTC
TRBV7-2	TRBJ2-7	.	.	CASSLNPGSYEQYF	TGTGCCAGCAGCCTAAATCCGGGGTCCTACGAGCAGTACTTC
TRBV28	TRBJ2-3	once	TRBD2	CASSIAGGTDTQYF	TGTGCCAGCAGCATAGCGGGGGGGACAGATACGCAGTATTTT
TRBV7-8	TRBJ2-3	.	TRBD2	CASSPRGRTSGITDTQYF	TGTGCCAGCAGCCCCCGGGGCAGGACTAGCGGAATCACAGATACGCAGTATTTT
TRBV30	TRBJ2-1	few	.	CAWSVRELSFF	TGTGCCTGGAGTGTTCGGGAGCTCTCGTTCTTC
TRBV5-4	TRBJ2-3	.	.	CASSLAGGSRRETTDTQYF	TGTGCCAGCAGCTTGGCGGGGGGCTCGAGGCGGGAAACCACAGATACGCAGTATTTT
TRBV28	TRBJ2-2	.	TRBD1	CASNRGIGELFF	TGTGCCAGCAACAGGGGGATCGGGGAGCTGTTTTTT
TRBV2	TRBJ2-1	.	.	CASRPDSYNEQFF	TGTGCCAGCAGACCGGACAGCTACAATGAGCAGTTCTTC
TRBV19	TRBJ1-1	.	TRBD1	CASSIGGTVYTEAFF	TGTGCCAGTAGTATAGGCGGGACAGTTTACACTGAAGCTTTCTTT
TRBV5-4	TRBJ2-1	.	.	CASSPTPGATYNEQFF	TGTGCCAGCAGCCCCACCCCGGGGGCCACCTACAATGAGCAGTTCTTC
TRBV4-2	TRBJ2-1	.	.	CASSQERSRDEQFF	TGTGCCAGCAGCCAGGAGAGGTCTCGGGATGAGCAGTTCTTC
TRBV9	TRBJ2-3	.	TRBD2	CASSVEGREPQDTQYF	TGTGCCAGCAGCGTAGAGGGGCGGGAGCCACAAGATACGCAGTATTTT